The rows below give T cell receptor beta chains drawn from one sample of a study of blood T cells in healthy people across ages. TCRdb ran MiXCR on the 5' RACE reads and lists one entry per CDR3 protein. There are some 1.5 million distinct CDR3 sequences in the sample; 28% occur only once, and 7.7% lies in the top ten. Material for sequencing was blood. The source of these receptors is a woman aged 25-40 years in good health. CDR3s include the opening cysteine and the closing phenylalanine or tryptophan. A D gene is named only where the DNA matches it firmly. Rows give clone size only sometimes, using once, few, many, or a class for an expanded clone.

v_gene	len	d_gene	abundance	j_gene	CDR3nt	CDR3aa
TRBV6-6	14	TRBD1	NA	TRBJ1-2	TGTGCCAGCAGTTACCGACAGGGGGCTCATGGCTACACCTTC	CASSYRQGAHGYTF
TRBV5-1	14	NA	few	TRBJ2-4	TGCGCCAGCAGCGGAGGAGGAGGGGGGGACATTCAGTACTTC	CASSGGGGGDIQYF
TRBV2	15	NA	NA	TRBJ1-6	TGTGCCAGCAGTGTGACGGACATCCATAATTCACCCCTCCACTTT	CASSVTDIHNSPLHF
TRBV7-6	16	TRBD2	NA	TRBJ2-7	TGTGCCAGCAGTCCAAACCCGACTAGCGGGAGCCTCGAGCAGTACTTC	CASSPNPTSGSLEQYF
TRBV4-1	17	TRBD2	NA	TRBJ2-3	TGCGCCAGCAGCCAAGGGGTACTAGCGGCTAGCACAGATACGCAGTATTTT	CASSQGVLAASTDTQYF
TRBV12-3/TRBV12-4	14	NA	NA	TRBJ2-1	TGTGCCAGCAGGGGGCAACTAGGATACAATGAGCAGTTCTTC	CASRGQLGYNEQFF
TRBV5-1	17	NA	few	TRBJ2-5	TGCGCCAGCAGCTTGTATTGGGGCAGGGGTTCCGAAGAGACCCAGTACTTC	CASSLYWGRGSEETQYF
TRBV12-3/TRBV12-4	18	NA	few	TRBJ2-4	TGTGCCAGCAGTTTAGTCTCGGCGCACAAGGGGCTCCTAAACATTCAGTACTTC	CASSLVSAHKGLLNIQYF
TRBV7-8	13	TRBD1	NA	TRBJ1-2	TGTGCCAGCAGGATGCAGGGGGCTAAGGGCTACACCTTC	CASRMQGAKGYTF
TRBV12-3/TRBV12-4	13	TRBD1	few	TRBJ1-2	TGTGCCAGCAGGAAGGGACAGCTCTATGGCTACACCTTC	CASRKGQLYGYTF
TRBV7-2	15	TRBD1	once	TRBJ2-7	TGTGCCAGCAGCGCCCGGGACAGGGCTCAAGAGACCCGGTACTTC	CASSARDRAQETRYF
TRBV9	15	NA	NA	TRBJ2-5	TGTGCCAGCAGCGTAGGTCAGGGGGGTCGGGAGACCCAGTACTTC	CASSVGQGGRETQYF
TRBV29-1	14	TRBD2	few	TRBJ2-7	TGCAGCGTACCAGCGGGAGTAATCGACAATGAGCAGTACTTC	CSVPAGVIDNEQYF
TRBV9	15	TRBD2	few	TRBJ2-7	TGTGCCAGCAGCGGAGTAGCGGGAGGTAAGGACGAGCAGTACTTC	CASSGVAGGKDEQYF
TRBV20-1	17	NA	NA	TRBJ2-6	TGCAGTGCTAGAGATAGCGGCAGGGGAATTGGGGCCAACGTCCTGACTTTC	CSARDSGRGIGANVLTF
TRBV20-1	12	NA	few	TRBJ1-1	TGCAGTGCTAGGGGGGGCCAAACTGAAGCTTTCTTT	CSARGGQTEAFF
TRBV2	16	TRBD2	NA	TRBJ2-1	TGTGCCAGCAGCCCACCAGGACTAGTGACCCACAATGAGCAGTTCTTC	CASSPPGLVTHNEQFF
TRBV29-1	13	NA	NA	TRBJ1-1	TGCAGCGTTGAGGAGACGGGGAACACTGAAGCTTTCTTT	CSVEETGNTEAFF
TRBV12-3/TRBV12-4	17	NA	NA	TRBJ2-7	TGTGCCAGCAGTTTAGGGGGGCGAGACTTGCTCTGCGGCGAGCAGTACTTC	CASSLGGRDLLCGEQYF
TRBV12-3/TRBV12-4	12	NA	few	TRBJ2-1	TGTGCCAGCAATTACAGGGTGAATGAGCAGTTCTTC	CASNYRVNEQFF
TRBV29-1	12	NA	many	TRBJ1-1	TGCAGCGTTGGGGGGCTGAACACTGAAGCTTTCTTT	CSVGGLNTEAFF
TRBV12-3/TRBV12-4	15	TRBD2	NA	TRBJ2-1	TGTGCCAGCACCCCACCGCGGGAGAAATCCAAAGAGCAGTTCTTC	CASTPPREKSKEQFF
TRBV5-1	15	NA	NA	TRBJ2-2	TGCGCCAGAAGCTTGGGTGGGACGAACACCGGGGAGCTGTTTTTT	CARSLGGTNTGELFF
TRBV24-1	15	NA	few	TRBJ2-1	TGTGCCACCAGTGAAGCGACACCACCTAAAGGGGAGCAGTTCTTC	CATSEATPPKGEQFF
TRBV10-2	13	TRBD2	many	TRBJ2-3	TGCGCCAGCAAGCTAGCGGGCACAGATACGCAGTATTTT	CASKLAGTDTQYF
TRBV7-2	13	NA	NA	TRBJ1-6	TGTGCCAGCAGCTTAGTCTTTGATTCACCCCTCCACTTT	CASSLVFDSPLHF
TRBV20-1	11	NA	many	TRBJ1-1	TGCAGTGCTAGAACGGAAACTGAAGCTTTCTTT	CSARTETEAFF
TRBV5-1	14	TRBD1	NA	TRBJ1-2	TGCGCCAGGGAAGGGCCGGACAGGGGTTATGGCTACACCTTC	CAREGPDRGYGYTF
TRBV5-5	14	NA	many	TRBJ1-5	TGTGCCAGCAGCTTGGAGGGCAGGATGGCGCCCCAGCATTTT	CASSLEGRMAPQHF
TRBV2	15	TRBD1	few	TRBJ2-5	TGTGCCAGCAGTGGATCGTCGGGACAGAAAGAGACCCAGTACTTC	CASSGSSGQKETQYF
TRBV3-1	15	NA	many	TRBJ2-3	TGTGCCAGCAGCCAGGACAGTTTTAGTACAGATACGCAGTATTTT	CASSQDSFSTDTQYF
TRBV27	16	TRBD2	few	TRBJ2-1	TGTGCCAGCAGTCTCCCCTTAGCTAGCGGGCCCAATGAGCAGTTCTTC	CASSLPLASGPNEQFF
TRBV11-2	17	NA	NA	TRBJ1-1	TGTGCCAGCAGCCGCTTTGCAGAACCCTCGGGGAACACTGAAGCTTTCTTT	CASSRFAEPSGNTEAFF
TRBV7-2	15	TRBD2	NA	TRBJ2-1	TGTGCCAGCAGCCGGGAGGCCACGTCCTACAATGAGCAGTTCTTC	CASSREATSYNEQFF
TRBV6-5	15	NA	many	TRBJ2-3	TGTGCCAGCACCGCCCCCGGACTCCACACAGATACGCAGTATTTT	CASTAPGLHTDTQYF
TRBV10-3	15	NA	few	TRBJ2-7	TGTGCCATCAGTGAGCTTATTTCCCCGACGGGCGAGCAGTACTTC	CAISELISPTGEQYF
TRBV2	14	NA	NA	TRBJ2-5	TGTGCCAGCAGTGAATCCGGGAGTGGGGAGACCCAGTACTTC	CASSESGSGETQYF
TRBV5-1	15	TRBD1	few	TRBJ2-5	TGCGCCAGCAGCTTCGGACCACAGGGGCTGGAGACCCAGTACTTC	CASSFGPQGLETQYF
TRBV7-9	12	NA	NA	TRBJ1-2	TGTGCCAGCAGCTTAGGTTCGATTGGCTACACCTTC	CASSLGSIGYTF
TRBV5-1	13	NA	once	TRBJ1-2	TGCGCCAGCAGCTCCTTGCCTAGGGATGGCTACACCTTC	CASSSLPRDGYTF
TRBV7-3	16	TRBD1	few	TRBJ2-3	TGTGCCAGCAGCCCAACGGGACAGAGATCCACAGATACGCAGTATTTT	CASSPTGQRSTDTQYF
TRBV12-3/TRBV12-4	16	NA	NA	TRBJ1-4	TGTACCAGCAGTCTTGACAGCATCGCAACTAATGAAAAACTGTTTTTT	CTSSLDSIATNEKLFF
TRBV4-1	15	NA	few	TRBJ1-5	TGCGCCAGCAGCCAAGATCGACGGGAGAATCAGCCCCAGCATTTT	CASSQDRRENQPQHF
TRBV20-1	16	TRBD1	few	TRBJ2-1	TGCAGTGCTCCCGGAGGGGGGACAGGGACATACAATGAGCAGTTCTTC	CSAPGGGTGTYNEQFF
TRBV6-5	15	NA	NA	TRBJ1-1	TGTGCCAGCAGTTACTCGAAGGGCATGAACACTGAAGCTTTCTTT	CASSYSKGMNTEAFF
TRBV9	16	TRBD2	many	TRBJ2-5	TGTGCCAGCAGCGTCGTGCTAGCGGGAGGCCAAGAGACCCAGTACTTC	CASSVVLAGGQETQYF
TRBV2	12	NA	NA	TRBJ2-3	TGTGCCAGCAGGACGGTCACAGATACGCAGTATTTT	CASRTVTDTQYF
TRBV7-2	18	TRBD2	NA	TRBJ2-4	TGTGCCAGCACCCCGCCCGGACTAGCGGGAGGGGGCAAAAACATTCAGTACTTC	CASTPPGLAGGGKNIQYF